A selection of T cell receptor beta chains follows, all from one sample in a study of identical twins. TCRdb processed the 5' RACE reads anew with MiXCR; each CDR3 protein has one entry. The sample holds hundreds of thousands of distinct CDR3 sequences, 20% to 25% seen once. These sequences were also reported in another study, on yellow fever vaccine responses in identical twins.

Sequencing was performed on CD4+ T cells sorted from blood. Receptors originate from a young woman in good health. CDR3s include the opening cysteine and the closing phenylalanine or tryptophan. D genes are given only for firm matches. Clone sizes are given selectively: once, few, many, or a class where the clone is expanded.

CDR3 protein: CATNPGNTGELFF; CDR3 DNA: TGTGCCACCAATCCGGGGAACACCGGGGAGCTGTTTTTT; J gene: TRBJ2-2; clone size: .; V gene: TRBV19; D gene: .
CDR3 protein: CAISESFSGSYNEQFF; CDR3 DNA: TGTGCCATCAGTGAGAGTTTTAGCGGCTCCTACAATGAGCAGTTCTTC; J gene: TRBJ2-1; clone size: few; V gene: TRBV10-3; D gene: .
CDR3 protein: CASSTTSGGQTQYF; CDR3 DNA: TGTGCCAGCAGCACGACTAGCGGGGGCCAGACCCAGTACTTC; J gene: TRBJ2-5; clone size: .; V gene: TRBV11-2; D gene: TRBD2
CDR3 protein: CSASSGRENIQYF; CDR3 DNA: TGCAGTGCTAGTAGCGGGAGGGAAAACATTCAGTACTTC; J gene: TRBJ2-4; clone size: .; V gene: TRBV20-1; D gene: TRBD2
CDR3 protein: CASSPFGTGSNNEQFF; CDR3 DNA: TGTGCCAGCAGCCCATTCGGGACAGGGTCTAACAATGAGCAGTTCTTC; J gene: TRBJ2-1; clone size: few; V gene: TRBV7-6; D gene: TRBD1
CDR3 protein: CASSQGQEQFF; CDR3 DNA: TGTGCCAGCAGCCAAGGACAGGAGCAGTTCTTC; J gene: TRBJ2-1; clone size: .; V gene: TRBV7-9; D gene: .
CDR3 protein: CASSLRSGPGPVTQYF; CDR3 DNA: TGTGCCAGCAGCTTGAGGTCAGGTCCCGGCCCGGTGACCCAGTACTTC; J gene: TRBJ2-5; clone size: .; V gene: TRBV5-4; D gene: .
CDR3 protein: CASSLVGGLGTQYF; CDR3 DNA: TGTGCCAGCAGCTTAGTCGGGGGACTCGGGACCCAGTACTTC; J gene: TRBJ2-5; clone size: .; V gene: TRBV11-2; D gene: .
CDR3 protein: CASSLRAGRSYNEQFF; CDR3 DNA: TGTGCCAGCAGCCTTCGAGCGGGGAGATCCTACAATGAGCAGTTCTTC; J gene: TRBJ2-1; clone size: .; V gene: TRBV3-1; D gene: TRBD2
CDR3 protein: CASSLLTPSYEQYF; CDR3 DNA: TGCGCCAGCAGCTTATTGACACCTTCCTACGAGCAGTACTTC; J gene: TRBJ2-7; clone size: few; V gene: TRBV5-1; D gene: .
CDR3 protein: CASSFTADTDTQYF; CDR3 DNA: TGTGCCAGCAGTTTTACGGCAGACACAGATACGCAGTATTTT; J gene: TRBJ2-3; clone size: few; V gene: TRBV12-3/TRBV12-4; D gene: .
CDR3 protein: CASSQGEGAYNSPLHF; CDR3 DNA: TGTGCCAGCAGCCAAGGCGAGGGAGCCTATAATTCACCCCTCCACTTT; J gene: TRBJ1-6; clone size: few; V gene: TRBV3-1; D gene: .
CDR3 protein: CASSPLDGGVPDTQYF; CDR3 DNA: TGTGCCAGCAGCCCCTTGGACGGGGGGGTCCCAGATACGCAGTATTTT; J gene: TRBJ2-3; clone size: few; V gene: TRBV4-2; D gene: TRBD2
CDR3 protein: CSARVTSGANVLTF; CDR3 DNA: TGCAGTGCTAGAGTTACCTCTGGGGCCAACGTCCTGACTTTC; J gene: TRBJ2-6; clone size: .; V gene: TRBV20-1; D gene: .
CDR3 protein: CASRSGGRLVF; CDR3 DNA: TGTGCCAGCCGTTCGGGGGGGAGATTAGTCTTC; J gene: TRBJ2-1; clone size: many; V gene: TRBV9; D gene: TRBD2
CDR3 protein: CASSPGQGVEKLFF; CDR3 DNA: TGTGCCAGCAGCCCGGGACAGGGGGTTGAAAAACTGTTTTTT; J gene: TRBJ1-4; clone size: many; V gene: TRBV2; D gene: TRBD1
CDR3 protein: CASSGQGGSATEAFF; CDR3 DNA: TGCGCCAGCAGCGGACAGGGTGGGTCGGCCACTGAAGCTTTCTTT; J gene: TRBJ1-1; clone size: once; V gene: TRBV5-1; D gene: TRBD1
CDR3 protein: CASSPGVLDGYTF; CDR3 DNA: TGTGCCAGCAGCCCAGGGGTCTTGGATGGCTACACCTTC; J gene: TRBJ1-2; clone size: .; V gene: TRBV11-2; D gene: .
CDR3 protein: CASSPAGLAREETQYF; CDR3 DNA: TGTGCCAGCAGCCCCGCCGGTCTAGCGAGAGAAGAGACCCAGTACTTC; J gene: TRBJ2-5; clone size: few; V gene: TRBV4-2; D gene: .
CDR3 protein: CAISESNRGPYEQYF; CDR3 DNA: TGTGCCATCAGTGAGTCGAACAGGGGGCCCTACGAGCAGTACTTC; J gene: TRBJ2-7; clone size: .; V gene: TRBV10-3; D gene: TRBD1
CDR3 protein: CASGRGSLAGVGNEQFF; CDR3 DNA: TGTGCTAGTGGTAGGGGGTCGCTAGCGGGAGTGGGGAATGAGCAGTTCTTC; J gene: TRBJ2-1; clone size: .; V gene: TRBV12-5; D gene: TRBD2
CDR3 protein: CAITRTSGRVSEQFF; CDR3 DNA: TGTGCCATCACCCGGACTAGCGGGAGGGTTAGTGAGCAGTTCTTC; J gene: TRBJ2-1; clone size: few; V gene: TRBV10-3; D gene: TRBD2
CDR3 protein: CASSPTGSKNIQYF; CDR3 DNA: TGTGCCAGCAGCCCTACAGGGTCGAAAAACATTCAGTACTTC; J gene: TRBJ2-4; clone size: .; V gene: TRBV3-1; D gene: .
CDR3 protein: CASSKRLGPTDTQYF; CDR3 DNA: TGTGCCAGCAGCAAGAGACTAGGGCCCACAGATACGCAGTATTTT; J gene: TRBJ2-3; clone size: .; V gene: TRBV7-2; D gene: .
CDR3 protein: CASGGIGGTDTQYF; CDR3 DNA: TGTGCTAGTGGAGGAATTGGTGGTACAGATACGCAGTATTTT; J gene: TRBJ2-3; clone size: .; V gene: TRBV12-5; D gene: .
CDR3 protein: CSAPRGSIYNEQFF; CDR3 DNA: TGCAGTGCGCCCAGGGGCTCCATATACAATGAGCAGTTCTTC; J gene: TRBJ2-1; clone size: few; V gene: TRBV20-1; D gene: .
CDR3 protein: CSAAGVETQYF; CDR3 DNA: TGCAGTGCCGCCGGGGTAGAGACCCAGTACTTC; J gene: TRBJ2-5; clone size: few; V gene: TRBV20-1; D gene: .
CDR3 protein: CASSSLRQGAVEQFF; CDR3 DNA: TGTGCCAGCAGCTCTCTAAGACAGGGGGCGGTTGAGCAGTTCTTC; J gene: TRBJ2-1; clone size: .; V gene: TRBV7-9; D gene: TRBD1
CDR3 protein: CASSLGEKGHTGELFF; CDR3 DNA: TGTGCCAGCAGCTTAGGCGAGAAGGGTCACACCGGGGAGCTGTTTTTT; J gene: TRBJ2-2; clone size: .; V gene: TRBV11-2; D gene: .
CDR3 protein: CSAAGFSYNEQFF; CDR3 DNA: TGCAGTGCCGCCGGTTTCTCCTACAATGAGCAGTTCTTC; J gene: TRBJ2-1; clone size: .; V gene: TRBV20-1; D gene: .
CDR3 protein: CASSYLPAAYGYTF; CDR3 DNA: TGTGCCAGCAGCTACCTCCCCGCGGCCTATGGCTACACCTTC; J gene: TRBJ1-2; clone size: .; V gene: TRBV11-2; D gene: .
CDR3 protein: CASSPRALNTEAFF; CDR3 DNA: TGTGCCAGCAGCCCCCGGGCCCTGAACACTGAAGCTTTCTTT; J gene: TRBJ1-1; clone size: few; V gene: TRBV3-1; D gene: .
CDR3 protein: CASSLGASGRVDEQFF; CDR3 DNA: TGCGCCAGCAGCTTGGGTGCTAGCGGGAGGGTTGATGAGCAGTTCTTC; J gene: TRBJ2-1; clone size: .; V gene: TRBV5-1; D gene: TRBD2
CDR3 protein: CASSFFNEQFF; CDR3 DNA: TGTGCCAGCAGCTTCTTTAATGAGCAGTTCTTC; J gene: TRBJ2-1; clone size: few; V gene: TRBV5-6; D gene: .
CDR3 protein: CASRLTSGRGSYNEQFF; CDR3 DNA: TGTGCCAGCAGACTGACTAGCGGGAGAGGCTCCTACAATGAGCAGTTCTTC; J gene: TRBJ2-1; clone size: few; V gene: TRBV11-1; D gene: TRBD2
CDR3 protein: CASSSGQVGNSPLHF; CDR3 DNA: TGTGCCAGCAGCTCGGGACAGGTCGGGAATTCACCCCTCCACTTT; J gene: TRBJ1-6; clone size: .; V gene: TRBV6-5; D gene: TRBD1
CDR3 protein: CASSLLGLAYNEQFF; CDR3 DNA: TGCGCCAGCAGCTTGTTGGGACTAGCCTACAATGAGCAGTTCTTC; J gene: TRBJ2-1; clone size: many; V gene: TRBV5-1; D gene: TRBD2
CDR3 protein: CASSYAGTARNTEAFF; CDR3 DNA: TGTGCCAGCAGTTACGCCGGGACAGCCCGTAACACTGAAGCTTTCTTT; J gene: TRBJ1-1; clone size: .; V gene: TRBV6-5; D gene: TRBD1
CDR3 protein: CASSFSSDTQYF; CDR3 DNA: TGCGCCAGCAGCTTCTCTTCAGATACGCAGTATTTT; J gene: TRBJ2-3; clone size: .; V gene: TRBV5-1; D gene: .
CDR3 protein: CSLGKASGSNEQFF; CDR3 DNA: TGCAGCCTCGGCAAGGCTAGCGGGAGCAATGAGCAGTTCTTC; J gene: TRBJ2-1; clone size: few; V gene: TRBV29-1; D gene: TRBD2
CDR3 protein: CASSYLGRVNEQFF; CDR3 DNA: TGTGCCAGCAGTTACCTGGGACGTGTGAATGAGCAGTTCTTC; J gene: TRBJ2-1; clone size: .; V gene: TRBV6-5; D gene: .
CDR3 protein: CASSQVGGGGQPQHF; CDR3 DNA: TGTGCCAGCAGCCAGGTTGGGGGTGGAGGGCAGCCCCAGCATTTT; J gene: TRBJ1-5; clone size: few; V gene: TRBV3-1; D gene: .
CDR3 protein: CASRLAGAETQYF; CDR3 DNA: TGTGCCAGCAGACTAGCGGGAGCTGAGACCCAGTACTTC; J gene: TRBJ2-5; clone size: few; V gene: TRBV12-3/TRBV12-4; D gene: TRBD2
CDR3 protein: CASSLSRESPGELFF; CDR3 DNA: TGCGCCAGCAGCTTGAGCAGGGAATCCCCCGGGGAGCTGTTTTTT; J gene: TRBJ2-2; clone size: .; V gene: TRBV5-1; D gene: .
CDR3 protein: CSASQPTDTQYF; CDR3 DNA: TGCAGTGCTAGTCAGCCCACAGATACGCAGTATTTT; J gene: TRBJ2-3; clone size: .; V gene: TRBV20-1; D gene: .